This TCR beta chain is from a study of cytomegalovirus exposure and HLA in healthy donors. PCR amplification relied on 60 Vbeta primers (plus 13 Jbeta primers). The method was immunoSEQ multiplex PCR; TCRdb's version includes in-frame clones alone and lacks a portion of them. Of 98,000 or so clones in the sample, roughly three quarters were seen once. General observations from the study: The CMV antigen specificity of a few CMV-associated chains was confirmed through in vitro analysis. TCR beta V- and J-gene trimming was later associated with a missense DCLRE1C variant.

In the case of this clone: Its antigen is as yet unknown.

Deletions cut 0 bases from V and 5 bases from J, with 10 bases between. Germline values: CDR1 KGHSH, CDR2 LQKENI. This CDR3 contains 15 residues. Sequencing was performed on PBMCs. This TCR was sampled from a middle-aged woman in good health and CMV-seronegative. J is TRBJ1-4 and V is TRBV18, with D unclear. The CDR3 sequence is CASSPPPQSNEKLFF. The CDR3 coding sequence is TGTGCCAGCTCACCACCTCCACAATCAAATGAAAAACTGTTTTTT.